This T cell receptor (beta chain) was sequenced in a study of T cell responses to AZD1222 COVID-19 vaccine. Assay used: immunoSEQ multiplex PCR; TCRdb lists only in-frame clones, some missing. The sample lists around 90,000 clones, approximately 90% occurring once. Details on this clone: This same CDR3 is encoded by further DNA sequences in the sample.

CDR1 and CDR2 (germline): SGHVS, FQNEAQ. There are 14 residues in the CDR3. Trimming removed 6 bases from V and 5 bases from J, with 13 bases in between. V and J are TRBV7-8 and TRBJ1-4, with D maybe TRBD1 (5 bases). Sequenced material: peripheral blood, taken on day 0 of MenACWY control vaccination. This receptor was obtained from an adult in good health. The CDR3 DNA follows: TGTGCCAGCAGTTTCGGGACGGGGAATGAAAAACTGTTTTTT. Translation gives CASSFGTGNEKLFF.